The T cell receptor (beta chain) described here comes from a study of T cell changes during pregnancy in multiple sclerosis. The assay was immunoSEQ multiplex PCR, and TCRdb's table has in-frame clones only and misses some. The repertoire has roughly 120,000 clones, approximately 93% of them found once; the top ten carry approximately 6.3%. Germline V lookup: CDR1 ENHRY, CDR2 SYGVKD. V dropped 3 bases and J dropped 2 bases, with 18 bases sitting between them. This CDR3 has 17 residues. The source is a female donor with multiple sclerosis, enrolled in a pregnancy study. This sequence joins TRBV10-3 and TRBJ2-3; D is possibly TRBD2 (6 bases). The source material was peripheral blood, sampled before pregnancy. The CDR3 nucleotides read TGTGCCATCAGTGACCCCCGAAGTGGCGGGGCCACAGATACGCAGTATTTT. It yields the protein CAISDPRSGGATDTQYF.